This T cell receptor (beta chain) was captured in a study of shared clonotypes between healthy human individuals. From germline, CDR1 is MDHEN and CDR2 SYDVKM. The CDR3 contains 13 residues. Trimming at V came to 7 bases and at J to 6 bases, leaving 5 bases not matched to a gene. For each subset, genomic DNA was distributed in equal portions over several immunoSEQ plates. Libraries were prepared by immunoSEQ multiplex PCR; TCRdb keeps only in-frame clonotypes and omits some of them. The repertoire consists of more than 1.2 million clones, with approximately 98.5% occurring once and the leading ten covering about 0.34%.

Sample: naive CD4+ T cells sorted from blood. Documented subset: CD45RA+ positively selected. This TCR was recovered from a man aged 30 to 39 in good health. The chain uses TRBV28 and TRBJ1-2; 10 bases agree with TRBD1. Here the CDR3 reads CASNIDRGHGYTF. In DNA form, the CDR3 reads TGTGCCAGCAACATCGACAGGGGGCATGGCTACACCTTC.